Below, 19 T cell receptor beta chains from the same sample are listed, as sequenced in a study of tumor-infiltrating lymphocytes in primary liver carcinoma. Starting material for RNA and DNA co-extraction consisted of about 20-30 mg of unsorted bulk tissue. The input was 500 ng total RNA; TCR beta cDNA was made from it with a constant-region primer. ARM-PCR, slightly modified, supplied the TCR beta libraries through three nested multiplex PCR rounds. For around 9 cycles apiece, the opening two PCR rounds ran with TRBV1-TRBV30 forward primers and a C-beta reverse primer. TCRdb re-analysed the multiplex PCR reads in MiXCR, keeping a single row per CDR3 protein. This sample carries about 48,000 distinct CDR3 sequences, 70% to 85% of them seen once, and the ten largest clones take roughly 24%. The sample consisted of liver tumor tissue from sampling region 3. Documented subset: tumor region T3, left-lateral pole. These receptors were obtained from a man aged 35 to 55 with primary liver carcinoma and hepatitis B virus infection.

This clonotype is categorized as medium-sized (0.01 to 0.1%). CDR3 DNA sequence: TGTGCCAGCAGTCCAGGCTCGGGCAGGGTGGGATCACCCCTCCACTTT. Its protein is CASSPGSGRVGSPLHF. The V call is TRBV12-3 or TRBV12-4, the J call TRBJ1-6; perhaps TRBD1 as D (5 bases). V gave up 5 bases and J gave up 10 bases, with 21 bases separating them. There are 16 residues in the CDR3.

For this clonotype: The junction departs from the called germline gene at one end, perhaps through a read error. This sequence joins TRBV11-2 and TRBJ2-2; D is perhaps TRBD2 (5 bases). In germline, CDR1 is SGHAT, CDR2 FQNNGV. This CDR3 spans 15 amino acids. The CDR3 reads CANSLARRGTGELFF. The CDR3 bases are TGTGCCAACAGCTTAGCCCGACGGGGCACCGGGGAGCTGTTTTTT.

On this clonotype itself: One end of the junction varies from germline; a read error may be responsible. This rearrangement joins TRBV2 to TRBJ2-7; D gene unclear. There are 13 residues in the CDR3. Germline V gives CDR1 SNHLY, CDR2 FYNNEI. CDR3 sequence: CVTTDTATYDQYF. CDR3 DNA sequence: TGTGTCACGACCGACACCGCAACCTACGATCAGTACTTC. Complete variable domain (other parts from reference TRBV2 and TRBJ2-7): EPEVTQTPSHQVTQMGQEVILRCVPISNHLYFYWYRQILGQKVEFLVSFYNNEISEKSEIFDDQFSVERPDGSNFTLKIRSTKLEDSAMYFCVTTDTATYDQYFGPGTRLTVT.

This rearrangement joins TRBV7-9 to TRBJ1-1; 11 bases are shared with TRBD1. Trimming took 5 bases from V and 5 from J; bases not matched to a gene: 10. Germline V gives CDR1 SEHNR, CDR2 FQNEAQ (reference sequence). This CDR3 spans 16 amino acids. DNA for the CDR3: TGTGCCAGCAGCGCCCCGGACAGGGGGCCACAGACTGAAGCTTTCTTT. It is translated as CASSAPDRGPQTEAFF.

To note about this clonotype: Germline and junction disagree at one end, which may indicate a read error. The chain uses TRBV11-2 and TRBJ2-2; no reliable D call. The length of the CDR3 is 12 residues. Germline V lookup: CDR1 SGHAT, CDR2 FQNNGV. CDR3 sequence: CASSTNTSELLF. As DNA, the CDR3 is TGTGCCAGCAGCACAAACACCAGTGAGCTGCTTTTT. The full variable domain, with the rest looked up from reference TRBV11-2 and TRBJ2-2, is EAGVAQSPRYKIIEKRQSVAFWCNPISGHATLYWYQQILGQGPKLLIQFQNNGVVDDSQLPKDRFSAERLKGVDSTLKIQPAKLEDSAVYLCASSTNTSELLFGEGSRLTVL.

CDR3 protein: CASSEVRGTGRGYTF. Here the CDR3 DNA reads TGTGCCAGCAGTGAAGTGAGGGGGACTGGACGTGGCTACACCTTC. This chain links TRBV6-1 with TRBJ1-2; D is possibly TRBD1 (6 bases). This CDR3 has 15 residues. Germline V gene data show CDR1 as MNHNS and CDR2 as SASEGT. Trimming removed 1 base from V and 7 bases from J, with 16 bases in between.

This clonotype has at least ten counts. The V and J genes are TRBV30 and TRBJ2-1; no clear D. CDR1 and CDR2 (germline): GTSNPN, SVGIG (reference sequence). The CDR3 covers 16 residues. Trimming removed 0 bases from V and 2 bases from J, with 14 bases in between. This CDR3 reads CAWSVDPLPAYNEQFF. DNA of the CDR3: TGTGCCTGGAGTGTGGATCCCCTTCCCGCCTACAATGAGCAGTTCTTC.

As for this clonotype: A read error may produce the germline difference seen at one junction end. J is TRBJ2-5 and V is TRBV11-2; 13 nucleotides line up with TRBD2. Per germline, CDR1 SGHAT and CDR2 FQNNGV. The CDR3 covers 16 residues. CDR3 in amino acids: CARSDPGTSGTEIQYF. The CDR3 coding sequence is TGTGCCAGGAGCGATCCCGGGACTAGCGGGACCGAGATCCAGTACTTC.

The chain uses TRBV7-3 and TRBJ2-5; 9 positions match TRBD1. CDR3 length: 17 residues. V dropped 2 bases and J dropped 1; count of bases not matched to a gene: 8. Germline-derived CDR1 and CDR2 are SGHTA and FQGTGA. CDR3 amino acids: CASSLGRGTGLQETQYF. For the CDR3, the DNA is TGTGCCAGCAGCTTAGGGCGCGGGACAGGGCTCCAAGAGACCCAGTACTTC.

This clonotype was seen a single time. No conserved phenylalanine or tryptophan is present at the end of the CDR3, so a read error is the likely explanation. The chain recombines TRBV6-5 with TRBJ1-5; a weak D match, TRBD1 (5 bases). Germline V gene lookup returns CDR1 MNHEY and CDR2 SVGAGI. The CDR3 contains 14 residues. CDR3: CASSYRSGNQPQHY. The CDR3 region has the DNA TGTGCCAGTAGTTACAGGTCTGGCAATCAGCCCCAGCATTAT.

This clonotype was picked up many times. The CDR3 spells CASSARQNTEAFF. DNA for the CDR3: TGTGCCAGTAGTGCCCGACAGAACACTGAAGCTTTCTTT. The chain couples TRBV19 to TRBJ1-1; D unresolved. The germline gives CDR1 LNHDA, CDR2 SQIVND (reference sequence). This CDR3 contains 13 residues. V was clipped by 5 bases and J by 1 base, with 8 bases between them.

With respect to this clonotype: The junction differs from germline at one of its ends, possibly a read error. The chain recombines TRBV6-1 with TRBJ2-7; D is ambiguous. The germline CDR1 and CDR2 sequences are MNHNS and SASEGT. This CDR3 has 13 amino acids. The CDR3 DNA is TGTGCCGGCAGTGAACGGGTTTTCTACGAGCAGTACTTT. It encodes CAGSERVFYEQYF.

In its sample, this clonotype was seen once. A much more abundant neighbour one base away suggests this may be a read error. This chain connects TRBV28 to TRBJ1-4; 9 bases are shared with TRBD1. Per the germline V gene, CDR1 is MDHEN and CDR2 is SYDVKM. There are 15 residues in the CDR3. The J segment lost 8 bases and the V segment lost 7 bases, leaving 11 bases of the junction unmatched. The CDR3 is CASNNPGTGREKLFF. The CDR3 coding sequence is TGTGCCAGCAACAACCCGGGGACAGGGAGGGAAAAACTGTTTTTT.

CDR3 amino acids: CSVTGQELRETQYF. The CDR3 coding sequence is TGCAGTGTCACAGGACAGGAACTCAGGGAGACCCAGTACTTC. This chain links TRBV29-1 with TRBJ2-5; 7 bases match TRBD1. Germline CDR1 reads SQVTM; CDR2 reads ANQGSEA. The CDR3 is 14 residues long.

With regard to this clonotype: Its ends do not fully match the called genes, so a read error is possible. The chain combines TRBV5-4 with TRBJ2-1; D may correspond to TRBD1 or TRBD2 (5 bases each). The CDR3 contains 16 residues. CDR1 and CDR2 (germline): SGHNT, YYREEE (reference sequence). Written as DNA, the CDR3 is TGTGCCAGCAACTTGGGGTCAGCGGCGAAGGGGAATGAGCAGCTCTTC. This sequence encodes CASNLGSAAKGNEQLF. The complete variable domain, with remaining parts taken from reference TRBV5-4 and TRBJ2-1, reads ETGVTQSPTHLIKTRGQQVTLRCSSQSGHNTVSWYQQALGQGPQFIFQYYREEENGRGNFPPRFSGLQFPNYSSELNVNALELDDSALYLCASNLGSAAKGNEQLFGPGTRLTVL.

At least ten counts were recorded for this clonotype. This chain joins TRBV12-3 or TRBV12-4 and TRBJ1-2, with 8 bases that match TRBD1. The CDR3 consists of 13 residues. The V segment lost 6 bases and the J segment 0 bases; nucleotides outside the gene matches: 0. The CDR3, as DNA: TGTGCCAGCAGACAGGGGGCTAACTATGGCTACACCTTC. Translated, it gives CASRQGANYGYTF.

Regarding this clonotype: Being one base from a much bigger clone, this may be a read error. The gene calls are TRBV28 and TRBJ2-7, with 7 bases aligning to TRBD1. From germline, CDR1 is MDHEN and CDR2 SYDVKM. V shed 6 bases, J shed 6 bases, and the junction held 11 bases outside the gene matches. The CDR3 totals 14 residues. The CDR3 sequence is CASRLSVTGCEQYF. The CDR3 DNA reads as TGTGCCAGCAGACTAAGCGTGACAGGGTGCGAGCAGTACTTC. The whole variable domain, remainder taken from reference TRBV28 and TRBJ2-7, is DVKVTQSSRYLVKRTGEKVFLECVQDMDHENMFWYRQDPGLGLRLIYFSYDVKMKEKGDIPEGYSVSREKKERFSLILESASTNQTSMYLCASRLSVTGCEQYFGPGTRLTVT.

CDR3 DNA sequence: TGTGCCAGCAGTGATGCTGGAGATACGCAGTATTTT. Translated, it gives CASSDAGDTQYF. J is TRBJ2-3 and V is TRBV6-1; D remains ambiguous. The V gene lost 3 bases and the J gene lost 5 bases, with 6 bases spanning the gap. The CDR3 sequence is 12 residues long. CDR1 is MNHNS, CDR2 SASEGT, per germline.

Of note for this clonotype: Lacking the conserved final phenylalanine or tryptophan, this CDR3 likely reflects a read error. V usage is TRBV12-3 or TRBV12-4 and J usage is TRBJ1-6; the D is unclear. Trimming pared 9 bases from V and 10 bases from J, leaving 22 bases between. This CDR3 is 15 amino acids long. The CDR3 sequence is CASTLGPVTESPLHI. CDR3 in DNA: TGTGCCAGTACCTTGGGTCCGGTAACGGAGTCACCCCTCCACATT.